This T cell receptor beta chain is from a study of CD8 T cells in ankylosing spondylitis (dated by TCRdb to about 2017). Study-wide context: To find TCR variants linked to disease, the study profiled T cell receptor beta repertoires in ankylosing spondylitis patients and healthy donors. Peripheral blood was sampled, and synovial fluid was also collected from ankylosing spondylitis patients. The full study cohort was made up of approximately 27 ankylosing spondylitis patients and around 100 healthy donors.

Note on this clonotype: Its antigen is not yet known. It has no much larger one-base neighbor in the sample; base qualities were not kept.

Sequencing relied on an Illumina HiSeq 2500. Quantitative 5'-RACE with molecular barcodes was used to prepare TCR beta libraries. On the study's bioinformatics: A new computational method, built on a probabilistic model of VDJ rearrangement, was used to identify disease-linked TCR variants. TCRdb reran the public reads through fastp at Q25 and MiXCR, keeping productive beta chains. CDR3 protein sequences are deduplicated, and each keeps its most common genes and DNA. These V and J calls originate from TCRdb's pipeline instead of the authors' own analysis. The sample table records 200,000 to 300,000 distinct CDR3 sequences; 32% of these occur just once. The ten largest clones capture around 4.4% of the sample. Beyond this particular receptor, the publication reports: The disease-linked clones were reported to be significantly enriched in matched synovial fluid samples from ankylosing spondylitis patients. Blood from ankylosing spondylitis patients appeared to be characterized by a TCR beta motif composed of 7 to 9 highly homologous amino acid variants. Some TCR beta motif variants had previously been reported in synovial fluid and blood of reactive arthritis patients, which suggested common disease-initiation mechanisms. The disease-linked clones showed a CD8+ phenotype and occurred at relatively low frequencies in peripheral blood.

The CDR3 goes from the cysteine to the phenylalanine over 17 residues. CDR3 DNA is the only sequence kept; it has 51 bases, read in frame from the first base. V loses 5 bases of germline sequence and J loses 3 bases, and the interval between the two ends is 20 bases. Per the germline V gene, SGHRS is the CDR1 and YFSETQ is the CDR2. This receptor was taken from a male donor with ankylosing spondylitis or in good health (not recorded which). Sequenced input: blood, either unsorted or a sorted T cell fraction (not recorded which). Recombination connected TRBV5-1 to TRBJ2-2; a tentative D match to TRBD1 spans 6 bases. The DNA is TGCGCCAGCAGTCCGCGTGAGGGACAAGGCCACACCGGGGAGCTGTTTTTT. Its coded protein is CASSPREGQGHTGELFF.